This T cell receptor (beta chain) is from a study of beta chain features in type 1 diabetes. Whole-study findings and limits: Healthy donors had naive, central memory and Treg TCRB repertoires that appeared less similar than those seen among patients. People with Type 1 diabetes carried modestly yet significantly shorter TCRB CDR3s in all four CD4+ subsets. In type 1 diabetes patients, VDJ junctions had fewer insertions; deletions at these junctions were more frequent.

The V end lost 5 bases, the J end lost 0 bases, and 17 bases lay between the germline ends. CDR3 size: 16 residues. Per germline, CDR1 SGHRS and CDR2 YFSETQ. Sorting that relied on CD45RO/CCR7/CD25/CD127/CD95/CD27 yielded CD4+ naive, central memory, regulatory and stem cell-like memory cells. A note on this clone: What it recognizes is unknown.

Investigators reverse transcribed all isolated RNA, so they sequenced expressed TCRB transcripts. TCRdb keeps only in-frame clones here, not all; method: immunoSEQ multiplex PCR. This table holds about 360,000 clones, roughly 13% found once. The TCR comes from a young man in good health. The sequenced sample consisted of naive CD4+ T cells from blood. This chain uses TRBV5-1 with TRBJ1-1; tentative D call: TRBD1 (6 bases). This CDR3 reads CASSPRTASLNTEAFF. CDR3 nucleotide sequence: TGCGCCAGCAGTCCTAGGACAGCCTCCTTGAACACTGAAGCTTTCTTT.